These 21 T cell receptor beta chains were all obtained from the same sample, sequenced in a study of T cell repertoires in cytomegalovirus infection. MiXCR, run by TCRdb on the reads, gives a single entry per CDR3 protein. This sample has fewer than 250,000 distinct CDR3 sequences, with 22% found just once. What was sequenced was CD8+ T cells from PBMCs. These receptors were obtained from a human donor in good health (CMV status not recorded). Some clones in this sample may be carry-over from other donors' samples.

This clonotype was found a few times. The chain employs TRBV7-2 and TRBJ2-2, with D possibly TRBD1 on 5 matching bases. CDR3 length: 16 residues. The V gene lost 5 bases and the J gene lost 3 bases, with 16 bases spanning the gap. Germline V gene sequence: CDR1 SGHTA, CDR2 FQGNSA. CDR3 nucleotides: TGTGCCAGCAGCCCCTTGGTCAGGGATTACACCGGGGAGCTGTTTTTT. Translated, it gives CASSPLVRDYTGELFF. Full variable domain (remainder filled in from reference TRBV7-2 and TRBJ2-2): GAGVSQSPSNKVTEKGKDVELRCDPISGHTALYWYRQSLGQGLEFLIYFQGNSAPDKSGLPSDRFSAERTGGSVSTLTIQRTQQEDSAVYLCASSPLVRDYTGELFFGEGSRLTVL.

V is TRBV28 and J is TRBJ1-5; D remains ambiguous. The germline V gene has CDR1 MDHEN and CDR2 SYDVKM. The ends were cut back, 5 bases at V and 7 bases at J, with 18 bases in the middle. The CDR3 has 15 amino acids. The CDR3 region is CASSPGVVLGQPQHF. For the CDR3, the DNA is TGTGCCAGCAGTCCCGGGGTAGTTTTAGGACAGCCCCAGCATTTT.

The chain is built from TRBV7-3 and TRBJ2-2, with 10 nucleotides matching TRBD2. V lost 6 bases and J lost 5; bases outside the gene matches: 21. Germline CDR1 reads SGHTA; CDR2 reads FQGTGA. CDR3 length: 20 amino acids. CDR3 protein: CASRDPTSAGGPDGTGELFF. The CDR3 DNA reads as TGTGCCAGCAGGGACCCCACTTCAGCGGGGGGGCCAGATGGGACCGGGGAGCTGTTTTTT.

V is TRBV29-1 and J is TRBJ1-4, with TRBD1 matching 10 bases. This CDR3 is 13 amino acids long. The trim removed 5 bases at V and 7 bases at J, leaving 4 bases unmatched. Germline CDR1 and CDR2: SQVTM and ANQGSEA. Here the CDR3 DNA reads TGCAGCGTTCGACAGGGGGCGAGTGAAAAACTGTTTTTT. It yields the protein CSVRQGASEKLFF.

This clonotype was observed many times. The genes are TRBV7-6 and TRBJ2-7; D call uncertain. V lost 1 base and J lost 7, with 5 bases in between. From germline, CDR1 is SGHVS and CDR2 FNYEAQ. The CDR3 runs to 11 residues. The CDR3 protein is CASSLDEEQYF. CDR3 bases: TGTGCCAGCAGCTTAGACGAGGAGCAGTACTTC.

The J gene is TRBJ2-1, the V gene TRBV28, with 9 bases that match TRBD2. This CDR3 comprises 15 residues. V lost 6 bases, J lost 6 bases, and 9 bases stayed unmatched. Germline V gives CDR1 MDHEN, CDR2 SYDVKM. CDR3 nucleotides: TGTGCCAGCAGAGCCACAAGCGGGGGGCCCAATGAGCAGTTCTTC. Protein: CASRATSGGPNEQFF. The variable domain in full, completed from reference TRBV28 and TRBJ2-1, reads DVKVTQSSRYLVKRTGEKVFLECVQDMDHENMFWYRQDPGLGLRLIYFSYDVKMKEKGDIPEGYSVSREKKERFSLILESASTNQTSMYLCASRATSGGPNEQFFGPGTRLTVL.

This chain links TRBV28 with TRBJ1-3; 7 bases fit TRBD1. The germline CDR1 and CDR2 sequences are MDHEN and SYDVKM. The CDR3 contains 14 residues. Trimming removed 8 bases from V and 2 bases from J; junction bases left unmatched: 6. CDR3 region: CASGSQGTGNTIYF. In DNA, the CDR3 is TGTGCCAGCGGGTCACAGGGGACTGGAAACACCATATATTTT. Supplemented by reference TRBV28 and TRBJ1-3, the full variable domain reads DVKVTQSSRYLVKRTGEKVFLECVQDMDHENMFWYRQDPGLGLRLIYFSYDVKMKEKGDIPEGYSVSREKKERFSLILESASTNQTSMYLCASGSQGTGNTIYFGEGSWLTVV.

This clonotype has ten or more counts. J is TRBJ2-1 and V is TRBV4-1, with 10 nucleotides matching TRBD2. The CDR3 is made up of 15 amino acids. With 1 base clipped from V and 9 bases from J, the junction kept 6 bases outside the gene matches. Germline CDR1 reads MGHRA; CDR2 reads YSYEKL. The CDR3 bases are TGCGCCAGCAGCCAAGGCGAGCGGGGGGGGATTGAGCAGTTCTTC. Its protein is CASSQGERGGIEQFF.

This clonotype was seen more than once but under ten times. J is TRBJ2-1 and V is TRBV7-9; the D is unclear. The CDR3 contains 12 residues. Germline V gene data show CDR1 as SEHNR and CDR2 as FQNEAQ (reference sequence). Between the trimmed V and J ends, which lost 5 bases and 6 bases, there was a span of 8 bases. For the CDR3, the DNA is TGTGCCAGCAGCCGCTTGGGCAATGAGCAGTTCTTC. Encoded protein: CASSRLGNEQFF.

This clonotype was observed many times. V and J are TRBV7-3 and TRBJ2-2; 10 nucleotides agree with TRBD1. There are 16 residues in the CDR3. V shed 6 bases, J shed 1 base, and the junction held 5 bases outside the gene matches. The germline gives CDR1 SGHTA, CDR2 FQGTGA. The CDR3 is CASRGDRGENTGELFF. The CDR3 bases are TGTGCCAGCAGGGGGGACAGGGGCGAGAACACCGGGGAGCTGTTTTTT.

A word on this clonotype: Since the CDR3 does not end with the conserved phenylalanine or tryptophan, this likely comes from a read error. The chain couples TRBV27 to TRBJ2-1; weak D call: TRBD1 (6 bases). V was pared by 4 bases and J by 2 bases, with 15 bases between. This CDR3 contains 16 residues. CDR1 and CDR2 (germline): MNHEY, SMNVEV (reference sequence). CDR3: CASSSLSDSPYNEQFS. In DNA, the CDR3 is TGTGCCAGCAGTTCGCTATCGGACAGTCCCTACAATGAGCAGTTCTCC.

This clonotype was seen more than once but under ten times. The chain employs TRBV20-1 and TRBJ2-2, with D unresolved. The CDR3 length is 13 residues. Germline V gives CDR1 DFQATT, CDR2 SNEGSKA (reference sequence). With 0 bases removed from V and 4 bases from J, the gap between germline ends came to 6 bases. The CDR3 DNA sequence: TGCAGTGCTAGAGACCTGGCCACCGGGGAGCTGTTTTTT. Translating gives CSARDLATGELFF.

This clonotype was seen at least ten times. This rearrangement joins TRBV7-9 to TRBJ1-2; TRBD1 is a possible D gene (6 bases). The length of the CDR3 is 13 residues. From germline, CDR1 is SEHNR and CDR2 FQNEAQ (reference sequence). V shed 6 bases and J shed 8 bases, with 16 bases lying between them. CDR3 in DNA: TGTGCCAGCAGACCGATACAGGGATTAGGCTACACCTTC. Protein product: CASRPIQGLGYTF.

The CDR3 sequence is CRGAQFVDGRAFF. CDR3 DNA: TGCAGAGGCGCCCAGTTTGTGGACGGAAGGGCGTTCTTC. The chain employs TRBV20-1 and TRBJ2-1, with D unresolved. The length of the CDR3 is 13 residues. Germline CDR1 and CDR2: DFQATT and SNEGSKA (reference sequence).

The chain is built from TRBV4-1 and TRBJ1-5, with a tentative D call TRBD1 (5 bases). Germline V CDR1 and CDR2: MGHRA, YSYEKL. The CDR3 runs to 14 residues. Trimming removed 1 base from V and 7 bases from J, with 11 bases in between. The chain's CDR3 is CASSQGQGGQPQHF. The CDR3 region has the DNA TGCGCCAGCAGCCAAGGCCAGGGTGGGCAGCCCCAGCATTTT.

This clonotype was seen a few times. The J gene is TRBJ1-1, the V gene TRBV20-1, with D uncertain. With 6 bases removed from V and 0 bases from J, the gap between germline ends came to 14 bases. The V gene's germline CDR1 is DFQATT and CDR2 SNEGSKA (reference sequence). The CDR3 loop spans 14 amino acids. CDR3 amino acids: CSAILMGLNTEAFF. The CDR3 DNA reads as TGCAGTGCCATCCTAATGGGATTGAACACTGAAGCTTTCTTT.

The chain joins TRBV13 to TRBJ2-3, with D possibly being TRBD1 or TRBD2 (5 bases each). The CDR3 has 14 residues. Germline V CDR1 and CDR2: PRHDT, FYEKMQ (reference sequence). V shed 4 bases and J shed 3 bases, with 11 bases lying between them. The CDR3 bases are TGTGCCAGCAGCTCCCGCGAGGGGACAGATACGCAGTATTTT. Protein sequence: CASSSREGTDTQYF.

This clonotype was seen many times. The V gene is TRBV7-6, the J gene TRBJ2-2; TRBD1 might be the D (5 bases). CDR3 length: 13 amino acids. Germline V gives CDR1 SGHVS, CDR2 FNYEAQ. The germline V and J ends were trimmed by 4 bases and 7 bases, with 10 bases remaining between them. The CDR3, as DNA: TGTGCCAGCAGCTCCCAGGGAAACGGGGAGCTGTTTTTT. Translating it yields CASSSQGNGELFF.

This clonotype was found many times. The CDR3 bases are TGTGCCAGCAGCTTAGTGGCTAGCGGGTCTGCCAAAAACATTCAGTACTTC. Translated: CASSLVASGSAKNIQYF. This sequence joins TRBV7-2 and TRBJ2-4; 8 nucleotides align to TRBD2. Germline V gene data show CDR1 as SGHTA and CDR2 as FQGNSA. With 1 base clipped from V and 1 base from J, the junction kept 6 bases outside the gene matches. The CDR3 extends over 17 amino acids. Together with reference TRBV7-2 and TRBJ2-4, the CDR3 gives the full variable domain: GAGVSQSPSNKVTEKGKDVELRCDPISGHTALYWYRQSLGQGLEFLIYFQGNSAPDKSGLPSDRFSAERTGGSVSTLTIQRTQQEDSAVYLCASSLVASGSAKNIQYFGAGTRLSVL.

The chain recombines TRBV12-3 or TRBV12-4 with TRBJ2-2, with D unresolved. Trimming took off 5 bases at V and 6 bases at J, with 10 bases between the two ends. This CDR3 is built from 13 residues. For the CDR3, the DNA is TGTGCCAGCAGTCCCGAGGTCGCCGGGGAGCTGTTTTTT. Residues: CASSPEVAGELFF.

This clonotype was detected a few times. The rearrangement uses TRBV15 and TRBJ1-2; 8 nucleotides align to TRBD1. The CDR3 is made up of 15 amino acids. In germline, CDR1 is LNHNV, CDR2 YYDKDF (reference sequence). V shed 3 bases and J 2 bases; nucleotides not matched to a gene: 5. CDR3 sequence reads: CATSRDRVENYGYTF. In nucleotides, the CDR3 is TGTGCCACCAGCAGGGACAGGGTTGAAAACTATGGCTACACCTTC. Together with reference TRBV15 and TRBJ1-2, the CDR3 gives the full variable domain: DAMVIQNPRYQVTQFGKPVTLSCSQTLNHNVMYWYQQKSSQAPKLLFHYYDKDFNNEADTPDNFQSRRPNTSFCFLDIRSPGLGDTAMYLCATSRDRVENYGYTFGSGTRLTVV.